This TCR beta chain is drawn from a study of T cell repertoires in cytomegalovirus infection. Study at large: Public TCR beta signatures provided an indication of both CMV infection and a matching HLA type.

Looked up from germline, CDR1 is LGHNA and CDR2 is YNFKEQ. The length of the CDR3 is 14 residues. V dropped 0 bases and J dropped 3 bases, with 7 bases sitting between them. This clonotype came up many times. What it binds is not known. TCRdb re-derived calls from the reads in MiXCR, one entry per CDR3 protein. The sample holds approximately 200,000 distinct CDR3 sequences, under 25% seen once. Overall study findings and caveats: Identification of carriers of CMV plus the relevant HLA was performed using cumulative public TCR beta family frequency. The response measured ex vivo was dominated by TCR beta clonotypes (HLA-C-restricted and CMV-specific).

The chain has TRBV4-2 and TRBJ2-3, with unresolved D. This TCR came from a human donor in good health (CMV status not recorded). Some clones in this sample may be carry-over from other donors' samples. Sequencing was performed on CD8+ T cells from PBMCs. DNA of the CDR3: TGTGCCAGCAGCCAAGAGTGGGGAACAGATACGCAGTATTTT. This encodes CASSQEWGTDTQYF.